These T cell receptor beta chains were read from a single sample in a study of T cells after somatic rescue of genetic block. Clones were read by immunoSEQ multiplex PCR, and TCRdb kept only the in-frame ones, dropping some. The data show some 10,000 clones, around 73% seen once. Sequences were obtained from peripheral blood mononuclear cells (PBMCs). The receptors stem from a boy younger than 18. Each CDR3 is given with its conserved first and last residue. Each record gives: D gene, CDR3 length, clone size, J gene, V gene, CDR3 protein, CDR3 DNA. D genes are given only for firm matches. Size values are once, few and many counts, or a class for expanded clones, and some rows have none.

.	14	.	TRBJ2-5	TRBV5-8	CASSLPDFQETQYF	TGTGCCAGCAGCTTGCCCGACTTCCAAGAGACCCAGTACTTC
.	14	.	TRBJ2-5	TRBV4-2	CASSPHSRGETQYF	TGTGCCAGCAGCCCACACTCCCGGGGAGAGACCCAGTACTTC
TRBD1	14	.	TRBJ1-1	TRBV7-6	CASSPGTGRVKAFF	TGTGCCAGCAGCCCCGGGACAGGGCGGGTTAAAGCTTTCTTT
TRBD1	17	.	TRBJ2-3	TRBV4-3	CASSQELGQGAGNTQYF	TGCGCCAGCAGCCAAGAGTTAGGACAGGGGGCGGGAAATACGCAGTATTTT
TRBD2	16	few	TRBJ2-5	TRBV27	CASSLRPSGRVATQYF	TGTGCCAGCAGTTTACGGCCTAGCGGGAGAGTGGCGACCCAGTACTTC
.	14	few	TRBJ2-1	TRBV19	CASSILAPNNEQFF	TGTGCCAGTAGTATTCTCGCGCCTAACAATGAGCAGTTCTTC
.	16	.	TRBJ1-4	TRBV4-3	CASSQDYNRFNEKLFF	TGCGCCAGCAGCCAAGATTATAACAGGTTTAATGAAAAACTGTTTTTT
.	17	.	TRBJ2-7	TRBV29-1	CSAAGQVDGTPSYEQYF	TGCAGCGCCGCCGGACAGGTGGACGGGACTCCCTCCTACGAGCAGTACTTC
.	13	.	TRBJ2-7	TRBV28	CASSLFRGGEQYF	TGTGCCAGCAGTTTATTCAGGGGAGGCGAGCAGTACTTC
.	13	.	TRBJ1-2	TRBV5-4	CASRVRSGDGYTF	TGTGCCAGCAGGGTTCGATCAGGGGATGGCTACACCTTC
TRBD2	15	.	TRBJ2-5	TRBV11-2	CASSLSGRAKETQYF	TGTGCCAGCAGTCTAAGCGGGAGGGCCAAAGAGACCCAGTACTTC
TRBD1	13	.	TRBJ1-2	TRBV5-5	CASSPAGTGGHTF	TGTGCCAGCAGCCCCGCCGGGACAGGGGGACACACCTTC
TRBD1	13	.	TRBJ1-1	TRBV2	CASSSTGRTEAFF	TGTGCCAGCAGCTCGACAGGGCGGACTGAAGCTTTCTTT
TRBD2	14	.	TRBJ2-1	TRBV2	CASSGGLAGGEQFF	TGTGCCAGCAGTGGTGGACTAGCGGGAGGTGAGCAGTTCTTC
TRBD2	15	.	TRBJ2-1	TRBV7-9	CASSVLADHYNEQFF	TGTGCCAGCAGCGTACTAGCGGATCACTACAATGAGCAGTTCTTC
.	13	.	TRBJ2-2	TRBV7-2	CASSLVYTGELFF	TGTGCCAGCAGCTTAGTGTACACCGGGGAGCTGTTTTTT
.	14	.	TRBJ1-2	TRBV28	CATHEQGQNRGYTF	TGTGCCACCCATGAGCAGGGCCAAAACCGCGGCTACACCTTC
.	14	.	TRBJ2-3	TRBV29-1	CSVVQGSGGDTQYF	TGCAGCGTTGTGCAGGGTTCGGGCGGCGATACGCAGTATTTT
.	15	.	TRBJ1-1	TRBV6-4	CASSDTIGGRTEAFF	TGTGCCAGCAGTGACACCATCGGGGGGCGCACTGAAGCTTTCTTT
TRBD1	17	.	TRBJ1-1	TRBV5-1	CASSFSNSRTGLTEAFF	TGCGCCAGCAGCTTTAGCAACTCAAGGACAGGACTCACTGAAGCTTTCTTT
.	17	once	TRBJ2-2	TRBV4-2	CASSLSSSASNTGELFF	TGTGCCAGCAGCCTATCTTCCAGCGCCTCGAACACCGGGGAGCTGTTTTTT
.	14	.	TRBJ2-7	TRBV7-2	CASSLGGGYYEQYF	TGTGCCAGCAGCTTAGGAGGGGGTTACTACGAGCAGTACTTC
TRBD2	15	.	TRBJ2-3	TRBV9	CASSFSGRATDTQYF	TGTGCCAGCAGCTTCAGCGGGAGGGCAACAGATACGCAGTATTTT
TRBD1	19	.	TRBJ2-1	TRBV9	CASSYNPGQSVRGPNEQFF	TGTGCCAGCAGCTACAATCCGGGACAGTCTGTCAGGGGGCCCAATGAGCAGTTCTTC
.	10	.	TRBJ1-2	TRBV6-5	CASRILGYTF	TGTGCCAGCCGAATTTTGGGCTACACCTTC
.	13	.	TRBJ2-1	TRBV7-3	CASSQPERDEQFF	TGTGCCAGCAGCCAACCGGAAAGAGATGAGCAGTTCTTC
.	15	few	TRBJ2-1	TRBV4-3	CASSRRAGQSNEQFF	TGCGCCAGCAGCCGGAGGGCCGGACAATCCAATGAGCAGTTCTTC
.	15	.	TRBJ1-6	TRBV7-2	CASSLVAGEDSPLHF	TGTGCCAGCAGCTTAGTGGCAGGGGAGGATTCACCCCTCCACTTT
.	13	few	TRBJ1-1	TRBV19	CASSIYRDTEAFF	TGTGCCAGTAGTATATACAGGGATACTGAAGCTTTCTTT
.	20	.	TRBJ2-5	TRBV10-2	CASSGRPVRKQGREQETQYF	TGCGCCAGCAGTGGCCGCCCGGTACGAAAACAAGGAAGGGAACAAGAGACCCAGTACTTC
.	14	.	TRBJ2-3	TRBV7-3	CASRPGTPGDTQYF	TGTGCCAGCCGACCGGGAACACCCGGAGATACGCAGTATTTT
.	14	.	TRBJ1-1	TRBV7-3	CASSFLGRATEAFF	TGTGCCAGCAGCTTCTTGGGCAGGGCGACTGAAGCTTTCTTT
.	13	.	TRBJ1-6	TRBV7-8	CASSLVWASPLHF	TGTGCCAGCAGCTTAGTCTGGGCTTCACCCCTCCACTTT
.	16	once	TRBJ2-2	TRBV5-4	CASSPGGGINTGELFF	TGTGCCAGCAGCCCGGGGGGCGGGATAAACACCGGGGAGCTGTTTTTT
.	12	.	TRBJ2-3	TRBV4-1	CASSRSKDTQYF	TGCGCCAGCAGCAGATCAAAGGATACGCAGTATTTT
TRBD1	15	.	TRBJ1-2	TRBV7-9	CASSSTGALTYGYTF	TGTGCCAGCAGCTCAACAGGGGCCCTAACCTATGGCTACACCTTC
.	14	once	TRBJ1-6	TRBV29-1	CSVATPGRDSPLHF	TGCAGCGTCGCCACTCCAGGGCGTGATTCACCCCTCCACTTT
TRBD1	12	.	TRBJ2-7	TRBV29-1	CSVGTGLGEQYF	TGCAGCGTTGGGACAGGGTTGGGGGAGCAGTACTTC
TRBD1	15	.	TRBJ2-7	TRBV6-1	CASSAPGQFSYEQYF	TGTGCCAGCAGTGCCCCGGGACAGTTCTCCTACGAGCAGTACTTC
.	10	few	TRBJ2-1	TRBV2	CASSINEQFF	TGTGCCAGCAGTATCAATGAGCAGTTCTTC
.	13	.	TRBJ1-1	TRBV7-2	CASSPRIYTEAFF	TGTGCCAGCAGCCCACGGATTTACACTGAAGCTTTCTTT
.	14	.	TRBJ1-5	TRBV5-5	CASSLEGSNQPQHF	TGTGCCAGCAGCTTGGAGGGCAGCAATCAGCCCCAGCATTTT
TRBD1	15	.	TRBJ1-1	TRBV11-2	CASSSGTGGVTEAFF	TGTGCCAGCAGCTCGGGGACAGGGGGAGTTACTGAAGCTTTCTTT
.	16	.	TRBJ1-4	TRBV25-1	CASSELSGDPKEKLFF	TGTGCCAGCAGCGAACTTTCAGGCGACCCGAAAGAAAAACTGTTTTTT
.	14	.	TRBJ1-1	TRBV29-1	CSVWTAPGNTEAFF	TGCAGCGTATGGACGGCTCCAGGGAACACTGAAGCTTTCTTT
.	14	.	TRBJ2-7	TRBV7-2	CASSRGAGSYEQYF	TGTGCCAGCAGCCGGGGGGCGGGGTCTTACGAGCAGTACTTC
TRBD1	14	.	TRBJ2-7	TRBV7-3	CASSAFDRDGEQYF	TGTGCCAGCAGCGCCTTCGACAGGGATGGCGAGCAGTACTTC
.	16	medium-sized	TRBJ2-2	TRBV6-5	CASSLGVGLNTGELFF	TGTGCCAGCAGTTTGGGGGTCGGCCTGAACACCGGGGAGCTGTTTTTT
.	15	.	TRBJ1-3	TRBV7-2	CASSLYFRVGNTIYF	TGTGCCAGCAGCCTCTACTTCAGGGTCGGAAACACCATATATTTT
.	14	.	TRBJ1-1	TRBV5-1	CASSLGTANTEAFF	TGCGCCAGCAGCTTGGGGACAGCTAACACTGAAGCTTTCTTT
.	17	.	TRBJ1-2	TRBV9	CASSVGFSSHTNYGYTF	TGTGCCAGCAGCGTAGGCTTTAGTTCGCATACCAACTATGGCTACACCTTC
.	13	.	TRBJ2-2	TRBV11-2	CATITGLTGELFF	TGTGCCACCATAACAGGGCTAACCGGGGAGCTGTTTTTT
TRBD2	17	few	TRBJ2-3	TRBV7-2	CASSPGLAGGWTDTQYF	TGTGCCAGCAGCCCGGGACTAGCGGGGGGCTGGACAGATACGCAGTATTTT
.	12	few	TRBJ1-1	TRBV9	CASSVAGREAFF	TGTGCCAGCAGCGTAGCAGGCCGGGAAGCTTTCTTT
TRBD1	13	.	TRBJ1-2	TRBV5-4	CASSLSRGGGYTF	TGTGCCAGCAGCTTGAGCAGGGGGGGAGGCTACACCTTC